This TCR beta chain was identified in a study of shared clonotypes between healthy human individuals. Using immunoSEQ multiplex PCR, the repertoire was profiled, and TCRdb retains in-frame clones only, with some absent. The repertoire includes around 200,000 clones, about 93% of them detected once, and roughly 0.07% sits in the top ten. CDR3 length: 16 residues. Looked up from germline, CDR1 is MNHNS and CDR2 is SASEGT. The V end was cut by 2 bases, the J end by 4 bases, with 17 bases between. The source of this sequence is a woman between 25 and 40 years old in good health. The V gene is TRBV6-1, the J gene TRBJ1-2; D is possibly TRBD1 (6 bases). Sequenced material: naive CD4+ T cells sorted from blood. Subset denoted: CD45RA+ positively selected. The CDR3 nucleotides read TGTGCCAGCAGTGAACGGGGCGGGGGGCACCGCTATGGCTACACCTTC. Protein product: CASSERGGGHRYGYTF.